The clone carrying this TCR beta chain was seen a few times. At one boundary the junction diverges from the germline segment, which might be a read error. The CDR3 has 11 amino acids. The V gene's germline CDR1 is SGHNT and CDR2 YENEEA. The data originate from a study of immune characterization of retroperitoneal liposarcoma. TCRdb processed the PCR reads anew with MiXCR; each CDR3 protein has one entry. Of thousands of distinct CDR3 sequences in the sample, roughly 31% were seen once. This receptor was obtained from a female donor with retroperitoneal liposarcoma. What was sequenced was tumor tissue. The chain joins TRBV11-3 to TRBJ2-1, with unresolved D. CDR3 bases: TGTGCCAGCAGCTTAGATCTAGTAGGGCTCTTC. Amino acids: CASSLDLVGLF.